These T cell receptor beta chains were read from a single sample in a study of blood T cell repertoires in COVID-19. Clones were read by immunoSEQ multiplex PCR, and TCRdb kept only the in-frame ones, dropping some. The sample has about 97,000 clones; around 87% are singletons. The sample consisted of peripheral blood. Source of these receptors: a human donor in a cohort sampled during active COVID-19. Each CDR3 is given with its conserved first and last residue. A D gene is named only where the DNA matches it firmly. Expanded clones get a size class; other rows say once, few or many, or leave the size out.

d_call | j_call | clone_size | v_call | cdr3_nt | cdr3_aa
TRBD2 | TRBJ2-2 | NA | TRBV6-1 | TGTGCCAGCAGTGCGGGACTAGCGGGAAACACCGGGGAGCTGTTTTTT | CASSAGLAGNTGELFF
TRBD1 | TRBJ1-5 | NA | TRBV28 | TGTGCCAGCAGACAGGGGAGCAATCAGCCCCAGCATTTT | CASRQGSNQPQHF
TRBD1 | TRBJ2-5 | NA | TRBV15 | TGTGCCACCAGCAGAAGCGGCTTAACCGGGACAGGGGGCCAGTACTTC | CATSRSGLTGTGGQYF
TRBD1 | TRBJ1-6 | NA | TRBV9 | TGTGCCAGCAGCCGAGGGACAGGGGTAGATAATTCACCCCTCCACTTT | CASSRGTGVDNSPLHF
NA | TRBJ2-7 | once | TRBV4-2 | TGTGCCAGCAGCCCAGGGGTGGGTAGGGAGCAGTACTTC | CASSPGVGREQYF
NA | TRBJ2-7 | NA | TRBV20-1 | TGCAGTGCTAGTACACCTGGAAAAGGGGCCTCTGGGGAGCAGTACTTC | CSASTPGKGASGEQYF
NA | TRBJ2-5 | NA | TRBV28 | TGTGCCAGCAGCCCCTCAGAGGGTCTTAAAGAGACCCAGTACTTC | CASSPSEGLKETQYF
TRBD2 | TRBJ2-3 | NA | TRBV28 | TGTGCCAGCAGATTAGCGGGAAGCACAGATACGCAGTATTTT | CASRLAGSTDTQYF
NA | TRBJ2-1 | NA | TRBV7-9 | TGTGCCAGCAGCTTATCAACTGACAAGCAGTTCTTC | CASSLSTDKQFF
NA | TRBJ2-2 | NA | TRBV27 | TGTGCCACCGCAGTGGGGCTCCCGGACGGGGAGCTGTTTTTT | CATAVGLPDGELFF
NA | TRBJ2-3 | NA | TRBV6-6 | TGTGCCACCTCCTCACTGGGGCAGAGCACAGATACGCAGTATTTT | CATSSLGQSTDTQYF
TRBD2 | TRBJ2-2 | NA | TRBV27 | TGTGCCAGCAGTGCTTGGCGGGAGGGCCTTGTCAGTAACACCGGGGAGCTGTTTTTT | CASSAWREGLVSNTGELFF
TRBD1 | TRBJ2-7 | once | TRBV6-6 | TGTGCCAGCAGTACCGGACAGGGCACAGCCTACGAGCAGTACTTC | CASSTGQGTAYEQYF
TRBD1 | TRBJ2-7 | NA | TRBV5-5 | TGTGCCAGCAGCTCGTCCAGGGGGCTCTACGAGCAGTACTTC | CASSSSRGLYEQYF
TRBD2 | TRBJ2-3 | NA | TRBV5-6 | TGTGCCAGCAGCTTGTCTGGCGGGAGGGAGATCGATACGCAGTATTTT | CASSLSGGREIDTQYF
NA | TRBJ2-1 | NA | TRBV6-5 | TGTGCCAGCAGTACTCCCGGGATGGGTGACAATGAGCAGTTCTTC | CASSTPGMGDNEQFF
TRBD1 | TRBJ1-5 | few | TRBV11-2 | TGTGCCAGCAGCCCTAGGGGGCATGGTCAGCCCCAGCATTTT | CASSPRGHGQPQHF
TRBD1 | TRBJ2-7 | few | TRBV7-9 | TGTGCCAGCAGCTCGACAGGGACCACGGGGGAGCAGTACTTC | CASSSTGTTGEQYF
TRBD2 | TRBJ2-5 | NA | TRBV2 | TGTGCCAGCCAGAATCTAGCGGGAGTAGGAGAGACCCAGTACTTC | CASQNLAGVGETQYF
NA | TRBJ2-1 | NA | TRBV5-6 | TGTGCCAGCAGCTTATATAGCCGGGGCTCCTACAATGAGCAGTTCTTC | CASSLYSRGSYNEQFF